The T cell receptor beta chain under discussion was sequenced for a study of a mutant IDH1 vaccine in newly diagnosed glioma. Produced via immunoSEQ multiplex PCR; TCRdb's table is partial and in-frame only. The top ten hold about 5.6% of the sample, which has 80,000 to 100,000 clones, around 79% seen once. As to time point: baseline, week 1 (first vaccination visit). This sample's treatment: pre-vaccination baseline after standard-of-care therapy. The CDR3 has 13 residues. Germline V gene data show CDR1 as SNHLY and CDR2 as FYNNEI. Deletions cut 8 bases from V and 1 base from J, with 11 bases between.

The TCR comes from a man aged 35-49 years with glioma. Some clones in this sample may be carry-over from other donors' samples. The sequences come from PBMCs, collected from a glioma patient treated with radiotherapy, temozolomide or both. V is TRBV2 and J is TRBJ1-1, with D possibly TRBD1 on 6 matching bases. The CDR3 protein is CASLGAPNTEAFF. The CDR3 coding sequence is TGTGCCAGCTTGGGGGCCCCGAACACTGAAGCTTTCTTT. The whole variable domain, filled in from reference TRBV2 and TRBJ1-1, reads EPEVTQTPSHQVTQMGQEVILRCVPISNHLYFYWYRQILGQKVEFLVSFYNNEISEKSEIFDDQFSVERPDGSNFTLKIRSTKLEDSAMYFCASLGAPNTEAFFGQGTRLTVV.